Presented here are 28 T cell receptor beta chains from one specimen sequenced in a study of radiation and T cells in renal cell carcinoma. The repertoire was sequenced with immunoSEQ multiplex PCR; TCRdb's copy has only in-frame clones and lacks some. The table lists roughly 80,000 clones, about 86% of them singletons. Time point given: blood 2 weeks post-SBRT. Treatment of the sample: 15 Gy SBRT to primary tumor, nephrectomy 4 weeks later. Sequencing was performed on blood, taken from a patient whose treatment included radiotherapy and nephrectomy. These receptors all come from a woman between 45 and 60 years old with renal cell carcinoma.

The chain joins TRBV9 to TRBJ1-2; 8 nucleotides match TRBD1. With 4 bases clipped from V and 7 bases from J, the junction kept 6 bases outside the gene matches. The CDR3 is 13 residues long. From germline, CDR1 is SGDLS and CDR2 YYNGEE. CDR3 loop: CASSPFDRGGYTF. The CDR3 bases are TGTGCCAGCAGCCCCTTCGACAGGGGTGGCTACACCTTC.

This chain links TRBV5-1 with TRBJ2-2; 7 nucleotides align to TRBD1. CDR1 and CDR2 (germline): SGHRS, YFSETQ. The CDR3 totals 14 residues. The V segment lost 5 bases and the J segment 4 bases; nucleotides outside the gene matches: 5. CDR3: CASSFTGVTGELFF. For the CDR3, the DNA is TGCGCCAGCAGTTTTACAGGGGTCACCGGGGAGCTGTTTTTT.

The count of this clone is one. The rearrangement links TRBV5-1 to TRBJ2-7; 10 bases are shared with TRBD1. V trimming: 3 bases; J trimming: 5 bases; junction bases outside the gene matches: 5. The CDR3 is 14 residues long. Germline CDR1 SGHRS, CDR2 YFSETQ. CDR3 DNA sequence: TGCGCCAGCAGCTCCGGACAGGGGGACCACGAGCAGTACTTC. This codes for CASSSGQGDHEQYF.

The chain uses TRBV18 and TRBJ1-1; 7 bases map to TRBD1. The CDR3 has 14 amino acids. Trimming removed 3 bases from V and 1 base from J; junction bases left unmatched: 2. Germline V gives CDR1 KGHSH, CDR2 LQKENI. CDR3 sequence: CASSPQGGNTEAFF. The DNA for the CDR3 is TGTGCCAGCTCACCTCAGGGGGGGAACACTGAAGCTTTCTTT. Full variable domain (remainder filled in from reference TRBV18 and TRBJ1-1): NAGVMQNPRHLVRRRGQEARLRCSPMKGHSHVYWYRQLPEEGLKFMVYLQKENIIDESGMPKERFSAEFPKEGPSILRIQQVVRGDSAAYFCASSPQGGNTEAFFGQGTRLTVV.

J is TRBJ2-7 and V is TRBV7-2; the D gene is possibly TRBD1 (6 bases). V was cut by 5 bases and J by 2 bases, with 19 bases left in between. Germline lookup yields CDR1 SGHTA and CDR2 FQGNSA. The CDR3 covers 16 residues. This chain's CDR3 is CASSESPGTYPYEQYF. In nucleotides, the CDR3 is TGTGCCAGCAGCGAAAGCCCCGGGACATATCCCTACGAGCAGTACTTC.

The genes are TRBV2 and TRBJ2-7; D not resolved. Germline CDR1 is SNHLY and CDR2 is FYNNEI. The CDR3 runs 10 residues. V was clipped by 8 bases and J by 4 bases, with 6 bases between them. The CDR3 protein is CASAEYEQYF. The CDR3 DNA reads TGTGCCAGCGCTGAGTACGAGCAGTACTTC.

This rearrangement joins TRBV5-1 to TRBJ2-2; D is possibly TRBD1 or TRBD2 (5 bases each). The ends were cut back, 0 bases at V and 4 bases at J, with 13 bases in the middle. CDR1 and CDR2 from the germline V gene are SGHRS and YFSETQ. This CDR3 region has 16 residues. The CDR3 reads CASSLDGGVGTGELFF. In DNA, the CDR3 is TGCGCCAGCAGCTTGGATGGGGGAGTCGGCACCGGGGAGCTGTTTTTT.

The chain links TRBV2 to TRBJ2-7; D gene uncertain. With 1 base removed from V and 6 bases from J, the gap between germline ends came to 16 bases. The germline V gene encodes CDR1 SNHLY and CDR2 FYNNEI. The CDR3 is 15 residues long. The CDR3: CASSEGPALVSEQYF. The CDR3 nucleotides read TGTGCCAGCAGTGAAGGGCCAGCGTTAGTAAGCGAGCAGTACTTC.

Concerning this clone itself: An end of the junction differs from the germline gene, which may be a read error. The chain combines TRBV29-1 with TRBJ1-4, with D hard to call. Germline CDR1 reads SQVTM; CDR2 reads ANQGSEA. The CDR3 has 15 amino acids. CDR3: CSVEGPGSFNEKLFF. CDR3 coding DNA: TGCAGCGTAGAAGGACCAGGTTCATTTAATGAAAAACTGTTTTTT.

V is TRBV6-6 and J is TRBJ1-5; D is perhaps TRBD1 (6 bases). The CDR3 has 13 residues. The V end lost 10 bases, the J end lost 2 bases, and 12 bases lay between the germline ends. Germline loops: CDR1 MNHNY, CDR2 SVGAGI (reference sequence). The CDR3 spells CATRGAGNQPQHF. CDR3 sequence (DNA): TGTGCCACCAGGGGCGCGGGCAATCAGCCCCAGCATTTT.

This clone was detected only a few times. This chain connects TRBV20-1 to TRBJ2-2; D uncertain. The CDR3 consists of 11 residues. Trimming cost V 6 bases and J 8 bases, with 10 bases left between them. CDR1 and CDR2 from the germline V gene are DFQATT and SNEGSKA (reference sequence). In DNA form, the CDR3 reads TGCAGTGCGCCGTCGAGGGGGGAGCTGTTTTTT. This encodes CSAPSRGELFF.

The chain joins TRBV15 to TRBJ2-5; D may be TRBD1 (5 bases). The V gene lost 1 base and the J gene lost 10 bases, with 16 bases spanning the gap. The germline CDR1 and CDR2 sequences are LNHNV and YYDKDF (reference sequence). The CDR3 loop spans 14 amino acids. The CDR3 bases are TGTGCCACCAGCAGAGGAAAGGGGATTGGATTCCAGTACTTC. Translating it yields CATSRGKGIGFQYF.

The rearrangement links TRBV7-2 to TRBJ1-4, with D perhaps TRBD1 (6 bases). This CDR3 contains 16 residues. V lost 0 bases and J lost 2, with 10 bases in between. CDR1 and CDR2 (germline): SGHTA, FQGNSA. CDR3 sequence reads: CASSLAQGPTNEKLFF. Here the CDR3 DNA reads TGTGCCAGCAGCTTAGCCCAGGGGCCCACTAATGAAAAACTGTTTTTT.

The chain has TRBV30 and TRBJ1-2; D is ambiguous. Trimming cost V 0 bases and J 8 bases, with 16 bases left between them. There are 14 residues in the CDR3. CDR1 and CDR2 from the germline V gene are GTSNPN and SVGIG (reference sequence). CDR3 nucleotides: TGTGCCTGGAGTGTACGGAGGGCTCTTATCGGCTACACCTTC. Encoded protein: CAWSVRRALIGYTF.

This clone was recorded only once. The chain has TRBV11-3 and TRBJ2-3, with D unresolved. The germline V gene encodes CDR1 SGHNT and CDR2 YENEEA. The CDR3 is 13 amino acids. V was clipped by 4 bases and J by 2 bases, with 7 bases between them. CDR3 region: CASSSEDTDTQYF. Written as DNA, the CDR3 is TGTGCCAGCAGCTCAGAGGACACAGATACGCAGTATTTT.

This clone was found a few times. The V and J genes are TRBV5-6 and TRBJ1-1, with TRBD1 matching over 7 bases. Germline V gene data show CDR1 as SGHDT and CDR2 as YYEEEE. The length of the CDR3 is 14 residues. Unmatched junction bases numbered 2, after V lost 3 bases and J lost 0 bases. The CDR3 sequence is CASSWGQLNTEAFF. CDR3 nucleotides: TGTGCCAGCAGCTGGGGACAGCTGAACACTGAAGCTTTCTTT.

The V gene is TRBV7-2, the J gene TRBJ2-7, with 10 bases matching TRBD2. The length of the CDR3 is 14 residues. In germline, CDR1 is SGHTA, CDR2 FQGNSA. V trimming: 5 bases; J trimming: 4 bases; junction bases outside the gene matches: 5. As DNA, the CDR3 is TGTGCCAGCAGCCTAAGCGGGGGGGCGTACGAGCAGTACTTC. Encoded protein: CASSLSGGAYEQYF. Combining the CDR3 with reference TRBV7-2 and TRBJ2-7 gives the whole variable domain GAGVSQSPSNKVTEKGKDVELRCDPISGHTALYWYRQSLGQGLEFLIYFQGNSAPDKSGLPSDRFSAERTGGSVSTLTIQRTQQEDSAVYLCASSLSGGAYEQYFGPGTRLTVT.

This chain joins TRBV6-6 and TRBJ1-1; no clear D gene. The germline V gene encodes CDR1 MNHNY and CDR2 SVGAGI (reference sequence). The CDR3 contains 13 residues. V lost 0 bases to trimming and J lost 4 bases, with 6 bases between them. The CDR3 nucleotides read TGTGCCAGCAGTTACTCGATAGGCACTGAAGCTTTCTTT. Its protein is CASSYSIGTEAFF.

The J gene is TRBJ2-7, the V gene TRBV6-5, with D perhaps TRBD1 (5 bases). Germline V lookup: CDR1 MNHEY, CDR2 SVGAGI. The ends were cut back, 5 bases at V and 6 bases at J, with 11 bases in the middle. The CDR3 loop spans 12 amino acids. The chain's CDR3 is CASSPPQGEQYF. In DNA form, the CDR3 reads TGTGCCAGCAGTCCCCCCCAGGGCGAGCAGTACTTC.

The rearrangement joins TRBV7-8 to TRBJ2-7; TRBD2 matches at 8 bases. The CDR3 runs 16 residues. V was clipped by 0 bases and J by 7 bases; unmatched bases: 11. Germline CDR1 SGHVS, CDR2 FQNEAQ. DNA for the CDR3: TGTGCCAGCAGCTTAGCGCTTGCGCGGGAGGATAGAGAGCAGTACTTC. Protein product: CASSLALAREDREQYF.

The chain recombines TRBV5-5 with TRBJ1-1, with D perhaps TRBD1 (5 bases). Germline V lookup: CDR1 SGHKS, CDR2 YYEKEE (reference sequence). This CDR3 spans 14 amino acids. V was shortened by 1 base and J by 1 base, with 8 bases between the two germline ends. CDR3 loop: CASSLQTENTEAFF. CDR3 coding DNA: TGTGCCAGCAGCTTGCAGACAGAGAACACTGAAGCTTTCTTT.

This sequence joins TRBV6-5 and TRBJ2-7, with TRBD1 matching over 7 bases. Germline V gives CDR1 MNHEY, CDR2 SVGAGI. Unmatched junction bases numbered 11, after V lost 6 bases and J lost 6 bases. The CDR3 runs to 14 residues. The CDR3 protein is CASSPWDSEGEQYF. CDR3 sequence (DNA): TGTGCCAGCAGCCCATGGGACAGTGAGGGCGAGCAGTACTTC.

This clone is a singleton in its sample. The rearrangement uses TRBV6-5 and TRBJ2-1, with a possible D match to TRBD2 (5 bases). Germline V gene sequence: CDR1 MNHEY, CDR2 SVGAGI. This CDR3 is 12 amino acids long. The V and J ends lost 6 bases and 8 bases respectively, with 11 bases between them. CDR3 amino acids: CASSLSGYEQFF. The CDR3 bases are TGTGCCAGCAGCTTGAGCGGTTATGAGCAGTTCTTC.

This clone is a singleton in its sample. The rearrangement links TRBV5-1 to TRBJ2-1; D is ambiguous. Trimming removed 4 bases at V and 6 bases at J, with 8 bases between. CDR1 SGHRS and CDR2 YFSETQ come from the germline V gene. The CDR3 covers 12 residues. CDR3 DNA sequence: TGCGCCAGCAGCAACTTAAGCAATGAGCAGTTCTTC. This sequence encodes CASSNLSNEQFF.

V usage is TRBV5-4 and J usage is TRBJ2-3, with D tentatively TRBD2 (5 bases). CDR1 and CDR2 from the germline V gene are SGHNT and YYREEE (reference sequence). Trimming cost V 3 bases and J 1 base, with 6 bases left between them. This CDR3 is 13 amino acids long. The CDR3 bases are TGTGCCAGCAGCTGGCGGGGCACAGATACGCAGTATTTT. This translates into CASSWRGTDTQYF.

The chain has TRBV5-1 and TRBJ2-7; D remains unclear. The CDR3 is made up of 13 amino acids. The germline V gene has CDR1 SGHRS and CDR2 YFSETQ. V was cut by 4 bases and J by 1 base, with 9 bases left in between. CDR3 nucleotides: TGCGCCAGCAGCGCGGATAGTTCCTACGAGCAGTACTTC. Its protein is CASSADSSYEQYF. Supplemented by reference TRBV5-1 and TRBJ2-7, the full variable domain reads KAGVTQTPRYLIKTRGQQVTLSCSPISGHRSVSWYQQTPGQGLQFLFEYFSETQRNKGNFPGRFSGRQFSNSRSEMNVSTLELGDSALYLCASSADSSYEQYFGPGTRLTVT.

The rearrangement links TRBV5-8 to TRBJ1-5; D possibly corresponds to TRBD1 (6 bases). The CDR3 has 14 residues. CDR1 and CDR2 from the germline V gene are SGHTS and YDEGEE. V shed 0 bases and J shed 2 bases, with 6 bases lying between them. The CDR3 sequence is CASSLDRGNQPQHF. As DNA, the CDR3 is TGTGCCAGCAGCTTGGACAGGGGCAATCAGCCCCAGCATTTT. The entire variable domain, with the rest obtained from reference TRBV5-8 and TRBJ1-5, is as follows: EAGVTQSPTHLIKTRGQQATLRCSPISGHTSVYWYQQALGLGLQFLLWYDEGEERNRGNFPPRFSGRQFPNYSSELNVNALELEDSALYLCASSLDRGNQPQHFGDGTRLSIL.

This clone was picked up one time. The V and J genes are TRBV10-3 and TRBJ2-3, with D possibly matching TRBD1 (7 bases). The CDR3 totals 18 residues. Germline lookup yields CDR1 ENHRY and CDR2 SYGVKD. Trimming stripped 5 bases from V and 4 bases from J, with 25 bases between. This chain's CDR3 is CAISPYRGRAGISDTQYF. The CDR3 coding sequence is TGTGCCATCAGTCCCTATAGGGGGCGCGCGGGGATTTCAGATACGCAGTATTTT.